This T cell receptor (beta chain) was identified in a study of T cells in Graves' hyperthyroidism and ophthalmopathy. General study points: A model using 13 V-J features told ophthalmopathy apart from stable hyperthyroidism.

In its sample, this clonotype was seen many times. The antigen is undetermined. The CDR3 is 14 residues long. The germline V gene encodes CDR1 DFQATT and CDR2 SNEGSKA (reference sequence). Losses at the gene ends were 0 bases for V and 5 bases for J; bases not matched to a gene: 5. Used for diagnoses were clinical symptoms, serum thyroxine and TRAb, thyroid ultrasound and orbital computed tomography. Fresh peripheral blood, roughly 10 ml, was the source of the PBMCs. Researchers amplified the TCR beta CDR3 regions from RNA transcripts. TCR CDR3 underwent first-round RT-PCR with the HTBI primer set. TCRdb reprocessed the multiplex PCR reads via MiXCR and lists one record per CDR3 protein. The sample consists of about 110,000 distinct CDR3 sequences, about 15% of them appearing once.

The rearrangement links TRBV20-1 to TRBJ2-7, with 9 bases aligning to TRBD2. Sequencing input: blood. The receptor comes from a woman between 50 and 59 years old with Graves' hyperthyroidism. In nucleotides, the CDR3 is TGCAGTGCTAGAGAGGCGGGAGGGCCCAACGAGCAGTACGTC. Encoded protein: CSAREAGGPNEQYV.